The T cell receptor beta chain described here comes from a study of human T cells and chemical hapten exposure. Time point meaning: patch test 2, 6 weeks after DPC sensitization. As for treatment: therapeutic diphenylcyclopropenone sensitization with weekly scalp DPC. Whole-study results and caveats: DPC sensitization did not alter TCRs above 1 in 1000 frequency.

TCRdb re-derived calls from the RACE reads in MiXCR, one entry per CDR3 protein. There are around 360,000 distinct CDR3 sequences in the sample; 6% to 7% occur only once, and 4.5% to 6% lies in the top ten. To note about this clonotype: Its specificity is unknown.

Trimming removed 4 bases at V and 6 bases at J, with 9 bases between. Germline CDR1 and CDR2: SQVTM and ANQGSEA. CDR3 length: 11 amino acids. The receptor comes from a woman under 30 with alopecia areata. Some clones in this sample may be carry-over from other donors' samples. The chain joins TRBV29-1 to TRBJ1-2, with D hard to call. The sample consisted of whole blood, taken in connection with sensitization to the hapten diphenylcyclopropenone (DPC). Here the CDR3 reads CSVVGPDGYTF. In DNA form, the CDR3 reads TGCAGCGTTGTAGGGCCAGATGGCTACACCTTC.